This paragraph covers one T cell receptor (beta chain) sequence. Its antigen is unidentified. This sample was taken from a study of cytomegalovirus exposure and HLA in healthy donors. The primer mix had 60 Vbeta and 13 Jbeta primers. The data were produced by immunoSEQ multiplex PCR, yet TCRdb's version contains in-frame clones alone and is incomplete. This table holds approximately 190,000 clones. Study results and caveats: Apparent HLA restriction characterized most CMV-associated TCR beta chains in a later analysis.

The CDR3 is made up of 16 amino acids. The ends were cut back, 0 bases at V and 4 bases at J, with 15 bases in the middle. The clonotype was recovered from a boy between 5 and 17 years old in good health and CMV-seronegative. Sequencing was done on a sample of PBMCs. The chain combines TRBV23-1 with TRBJ1-1; D might be TRBD1 (5 bases). TRBV23-1 is marked as an open reading frame, function uncertain. The CDR3 DNA reads as TGCGCCAGCAGTCAATCGACTCACCCCGGGGGCACTGAAGCTTTCTTT. Its protein product is CASSQSTHPGGTEAFF.